This T cell receptor beta chain was captured in a study of T cell responses to AZD1222 COVID-19 vaccine. General study findings and limits: Unmutated regions of variants are reportedly targeted by nearly half of spike-specific TCRs.

After removal of 4 bases from V and 1 base from J, the junction contained 6 bases not matched to a gene. Germline V CDR1 and CDR2: SGDLS, YYNGEE. The CDR3 contains 15 residues. As to this clone: Its specificity is not known.

Here immunoSEQ multiplex PCR was the method, and the copy in TCRdb shows in-frame clones only, minus some. The data hold fewer than 200,000 clones, with roughly 92% observed a single time. The J gene is TRBJ1-1, the V gene TRBV9, with 8 bases lining up with TRBD1. Here the sequenced sample was peripheral blood, taken on day 0 of AZD1222 vaccination. The clonotype originates from an adult in good health. The CDR3 bases are TGTGCCAGCAGCAAGGGACAGGCCCAGAACACTGAAGCTTTCTTT. It codes for CASSKGQAQNTEAFF. Variable domain in full (rest from reference TRBV9 and TRBJ1-1): DSGVTQTPKHLITATGQRVTLRCSPRSGDLSVYWYQQSLDQGLQFLIQYYNGEERAKGNILERFSAQQFPDLHSELNLSSLELGDSALYFCASSKGQAQNTEAFFGQGTRLTVV.